The entry that follows covers one T cell receptor (beta chain) sequence. This record belongs to a study of blood T cell repertoires in COVID-19. Study details: COVID-19 samples, acute and convalescent, were from the United States, Italy and Spain. In each case, the material was cDNA or gDNA derived from T cells, B-cell-depleted T cells, or PBMCs.

Authors' processing steps: From reference gene primer amplification, estimates of nucleated cell counts were derived. Profiled with immunoSEQ multiplex PCR; TCRdb holds only in-frame clones, not every one. D and trimming come from the DNA, and the V and J calls and clone size come from that table. In the table there are roughly 110,000 clones, roughly 84% of which are singletons. This TCR was recovered from a human donor in a cohort sampled during active COVID-19. Sequenced input: peripheral blood.

Here the CDR3 reads CASRPSGTLTGELFF. The DNA of the CDR3 is TGTGCCAGCAGGCCGAGCGGGACTCTCACCGGGGAGCTGTTTTTT. The V gene is TRBV27, the J gene TRBJ2-2; 7 nucleotides align to TRBD2. This CDR3 is 15 amino acids long. The germline CDR1 and CDR2 sequences are MNHEY and SMNVEV (reference sequence). V shed 6 bases and J 4 bases; nucleotides not matched to a gene: 8.